A selection of T cell receptor beta chains follows, all from one sample in a study of lymphopenia after photon versus proton radiotherapy. Data came from immunoSEQ multiplex PCR; TCRdb stores just in-frame clones and leaves some out. The data hold about 39,000 clones, with about 90% observed a single time. The source material was peripheral blood, sampled from a patient treated with photon-based radiotherapy. These receptors all stem from a man between 60 and 70 years old with cholangiocarcinoma. CDR3s include the opening cysteine and the closing phenylalanine or tryptophan.

CDR3: CASSERGGNSYEQYF
V: TRBV6-1
J: TRBJ2-7

CDR3: CASSQDGVDGGYTF
V: TRBV4-1
J: TRBJ1-2

CDR3: CASSLAAGENTEAFF
V: TRBV5-1
J: TRBJ1-1

CDR3: CASSGTGSAGYTF
V: TRBV19
J: TRBJ1-2

CDR3: CASSSGQGSYEQYF
V: TRBV11-1
J: TRBJ2-7

CDR3: CASSSRPASGGNTGELFF
V: TRBV13
J: TRBJ2-2

CDR3: CASSLTESSYEQYF
V: TRBV28
J: TRBJ2-7

CDR3: CASSYLEWGAEAFF
V: TRBV6-6
J: TRBJ1-1

CDR3: CASSLGQGNTGNTIYF
V: TRBV7-9
J: TRBJ1-3

CDR3: CASRDGSSYEQYF
V: TRBV10-3
J: TRBJ2-7

CDR3: CASSDRTGELFF
V: TRBV9
J: TRBJ2-2

CDR3: CASSLFQGAQYGYTF
V: TRBV5-4
J: TRBJ1-2

CDR3: CSVGQGGTEAFF
V: TRBV29-1
J: TRBJ1-1

CDR3: CASSTDIITQYF
V: TRBV7-9
J: TRBJ2-3

CDR3: CASSIEYTAGDAYEQYF
V: TRBV19
J: TRBJ2-7

CDR3: CASSRRQYEQYF
V: TRBV4-1
J: TRBJ2-7

CDR3: CASSVQQSSYEQYF
V: TRBV11-3
J: TRBJ2-7

CDR3: CASSRRQGTGGELFF
V: TRBV6-1
J: TRBJ2-2

CDR3: CASSVVMGDTGELFF
V: TRBV9
J: TRBJ2-2

CDR3: CASSETRIGETQYF
V: TRBV2
J: TRBJ2-5

CDR3: CSVEVRTGGYTF
V: TRBV29-1
J: TRBJ1-2

CDR3: CASSLYRNTGELFF
V: TRBV11-3
J: TRBJ2-2

CDR3: CASSYWEIATNEKLFF
V: TRBV6-6
J: TRBJ1-4

CDR3: CASSPSTGFPHEQYF
V: TRBV18
J: TRBJ2-7

CDR3: CASSQDPRGAIQETQYF
V: TRBV4-2
J: TRBJ2-5

CDR3: CSGATNEKLFF
V: TRBV20-1
J: TRBJ1-4

CDR3: CASSKGTEQETQYF
V: TRBV2
J: TRBJ2-5

CDR3: CASNGAPYEQYF
V: TRBV2
J: TRBJ2-7

CDR3: CASSQGRGPSGTDTQYF
V: TRBV4-1
J: TRBJ2-3

CDR3: CASSQSKGLVTGELFF
V: TRBV4-3
J: TRBJ2-2

CDR3: CASSLGRNGYTF
V: TRBV7-2
J: TRBJ1-2

CDR3: CASSLGTGGNYGYTF
V: TRBV11-2
J: TRBJ1-2

CDR3: CASSLPLGLAERGPFYEQYF
V: TRBV18
J: TRBJ2-7

CDR3: CASSSGQGGYEKLFF
V: TRBV11-2
J: TRBJ1-4